A single count supports the clone carrying this TCR beta chain. The antigen is unknown. These data come from a study of vaccination and CD4 T cells after COVID-19. Study overall: Cellular stimulation was performed using overlapping spike peptides derived from SARS-CoV-2, HCoV-NL63, HCoV-OC43 and HCoV-229E. Overall study results and limits: Median numbers of SARS-CoV-2-reactive clonotypes increased from approximately 21 to 38 (not a significant change).

At the Johns Hopkins FTIC core, DNA taken from cultured CD4+ T cells was sequenced by way of the Oncomine TCR Beta short-read assay. One entry per CDR3 protein results from TCRdb running MiXCR on the PCR reads. The sample carries under 20,000 distinct CDR3 sequences, around 83% recorded once. Trimming at V came to 6 bases and at J to 6 bases, leaving 15 bases not matched to a gene. CDR3 length equals 15 residues. Germline-derived CDR1 and CDR2 are DFQATT and SNEGSKA (reference sequence). Regarding treatment: roughly 10-day PBMC culture with coronavirus spike peptide pools or control peptides (ViraFEST assay).

Sample: CD4+ T cells from blood, cultured in vitro, taken after SARS-CoV-2 vaccination. The clonotype originates from a human donor who received a COVID-19 vaccine. V is TRBV20-1 and J is TRBJ2-3, with TRBD2 matching 7 bases. CDR3 DNA sequence: TGCAGTGCCCCGGGCCAAGGACTAGGAGGGGATACGCAGTATTTT. Encoded protein: CSAPGQGLGGDTQYF.